This is a list of T cell receptor beta chains from one sample in a study of shared clonotypes between healthy human individuals. Assay used: immunoSEQ multiplex PCR; TCRdb lists only in-frame clones, some missing. Among approximately 810,000 clones, 92% were seen once, and the ten largest hold 24%. The sample taken for sequencing was naive CD8+ T cells sorted from blood. These TCRs come from a man aged 25-45 years in good health. Both conserved end residues are part of each CDR3. Each record gives: CDR3 length, V gene, clone size, J gene, D gene, CDR3 protein. A D gene is named only where the DNA matches it firmly. Size values are once, few and many counts, or a class for expanded clones, and some rows have none.

cdr3_length: 17; v_call: TRBV13; clone_size: NA; j_call: TRBJ1-1; d_call: NA; cdr3_aa: CASSLGSGLGAGRGAFF
cdr3_length: 13; v_call: TRBV11-2; clone_size: NA; j_call: TRBJ2-7; d_call: NA; cdr3_aa: CASSLGPSWVQYF
cdr3_length: 11; v_call: TRBV10-2; clone_size: few; j_call: TRBJ2-7; d_call: TRBD2; cdr3_aa: CATGLAGLWYF
cdr3_length: 14; v_call: TRBV9; clone_size: NA; j_call: TRBJ2-7; d_call: NA; cdr3_aa: CASSVEGDTYEQYF
cdr3_length: 15; v_call: TRBV4-1; clone_size: NA; j_call: TRBJ2-1; d_call: NA; cdr3_aa: CASSAVGTFYNEQFF
cdr3_length: 13; v_call: TRBV7-6; clone_size: NA; j_call: TRBJ2-7; d_call: NA; cdr3_aa: CASSLPDTYEQYF
cdr3_length: 15; v_call: TRBV6-5; clone_size: NA; j_call: TRBJ1-2; d_call: NA; cdr3_aa: CASSYGGMFDYGYTF
cdr3_length: 13; v_call: TRBV28; clone_size: NA; j_call: TRBJ2-7; d_call: NA; cdr3_aa: CASNEGSSYEQYF
cdr3_length: 16; v_call: TRBV27; clone_size: NA; j_call: TRBJ2-1; d_call: TRBD2; cdr3_aa: CASSPVSGSAYNEQFF
cdr3_length: 15; v_call: TRBV9; clone_size: NA; j_call: TRBJ2-3; d_call: NA; cdr3_aa: CASSVGGRVSDTQYF
cdr3_length: 15; v_call: TRBV4-1; clone_size: NA; j_call: TRBJ2-7; d_call: NA; cdr3_aa: CASSQGLAPGDEQYF
cdr3_length: 16; v_call: TRBV27; clone_size: NA; j_call: TRBJ2-7; d_call: TRBD2; cdr3_aa: CASSSLISGRDYEQYF
cdr3_length: 13; v_call: TRBV29-1; clone_size: NA; j_call: TRBJ2-5; d_call: NA; cdr3_aa: CSVDPGAGETQYF
cdr3_length: 16; v_call: TRBV10-2; clone_size: NA; j_call: TRBJ2-3; d_call: NA; cdr3_aa: CASSESTGLNTDTQYF
cdr3_length: 14; v_call: TRBV7-9; clone_size: few; j_call: TRBJ1-2; d_call: NA; cdr3_aa: CASSLVADSYGYTF
cdr3_length: 13; v_call: TRBV2; clone_size: NA; j_call: TRBJ2-3; d_call: NA; cdr3_aa: CAMGQKLTDTQYF
cdr3_length: 23; v_call: TRBV27; clone_size: once; j_call: TRBJ2-6; d_call: TRBD1; cdr3_aa: CASTKRGTFARDRVHSGANVLTF
cdr3_length: 17; v_call: TRBV12-5; clone_size: NA; j_call: TRBJ2-1; d_call: TRBD2; cdr3_aa: CASGTPLGASGIGEQFF
cdr3_length: 15; v_call: TRBV28; clone_size: NA; j_call: TRBJ2-5; d_call: NA; cdr3_aa: CASRGTTTSQETQYF
cdr3_length: 13; v_call: TRBV29-1; clone_size: NA; j_call: TRBJ2-5; d_call: NA; cdr3_aa: CSVEGVSQETQYF
cdr3_length: 14; v_call: TRBV13; clone_size: NA; j_call: TRBJ2-7; d_call: TRBD1; cdr3_aa: CASSPRDRGYEQYF
cdr3_length: 17; v_call: TRBV7-9; clone_size: NA; j_call: TRBJ2-7; d_call: TRBD2; cdr3_aa: CASSPRIGGRALHEQYF
cdr3_length: 16; v_call: TRBV27; clone_size: NA; j_call: TRBJ2-1; d_call: TRBD2; cdr3_aa: CASSPTTSGSYNEQFF
cdr3_length: 15; v_call: TRBV5-8; clone_size: once; j_call: TRBJ1-3; d_call: NA; cdr3_aa: CASSSLGGDGNTIYF
cdr3_length: 15; v_call: TRBV5-6; clone_size: NA; j_call: TRBJ1-3; d_call: NA; cdr3_aa: CASSRRESSGNTIYF